The rows below give T cell receptor beta chains drawn from one sample of a study of CD8 T cells in Susac syndrome. Each CDR3 protein is one row after TCRdb ran MiXCR on the immunoSEQ multiplex PCR reads. The top ten hold roughly 0.12% of the sample, which has about 120,000 distinct CDR3 sequences, around 92% seen once. Sequenced input: CD8+ T cells from PBMCs. The receptors shown here come from a human donor in good health. CDR3s leave out the opening cysteine and the closing phenylalanine or tryptophan. Fields, in order: V gene, clone size, J gene, CDR3 protein. Only some rows state a clone size, as once, few, many or a class for expanded clones.

V: TRBV27; size: NA; J: TRBJ2-1; CDR3: ASSKTSAHNEQF
V: TRBV18; size: NA; J: TRBJ1-1; CDR3: ASSPRPGQLNTEAF
V: TRBV6-1; size: NA; J: TRBJ2-4; CDR3: ASSPVVTEPLAKNIQY
V: TRBV19; size: NA; J: TRBJ2-7; CDR3: ASRPPGQGIYEQY
V: TRBV10-3; size: NA; J: TRBJ1-1; CDR3: AISEAEYTEAF
V: TRBV6-5; size: NA; J: TRBJ2-7; CDR3: ASSYSIGQGHEQY
V: TRBV7-9; size: NA; J: TRBJ1-5; CDR3: ASSVGSEPQH
V: TRBV7-2; size: NA; J: TRBJ2-5; CDR3: ASSLVLTGRQAETQY
V: TRBV19; size: NA; J: TRBJ1-1; CDR3: ASSALGVRNTEAF
V: TRBV23-1; size: NA; J: TRBJ2-7; CDR3: ASSHHGGHIYNEQY
V: TRBV11-2; size: once; J: TRBJ2-4; CDR3: ASSLVGGTAKNIQY
V: TRBV6-5; size: NA; J: TRBJ2-7; CDR3: ASSYSRGEQY
V: TRBV7-9; size: NA; J: TRBJ2-7; CDR3: ASSDPILGWYEQY
V: TRBV18; size: NA; J: TRBJ2-1; CDR3: ASSPQTLNEQF
V: TRBV7-9; size: NA; J: TRBJ1-2; CDR3: ASSLAWGNPGYT
V: TRBV7-9; size: NA; J: TRBJ2-3; CDR3: ASSFRGTDTDTQY
V: TRBV6-4; size: NA; J: TRBJ2-3; CDR3: ASSVIGGALADTQY
V: TRBV6-2/TRBV6-3; size: NA; J: TRBJ2-7; CDR3: ASSSSGNLEQY
V: TRBV7-8; size: once; J: TRBJ1-1; CDR3: ASSLPRSTGKDTEAF
V: TRBV6-2/TRBV6-3; size: NA; J: TRBJ2-7; CDR3: ASSPQVVREQY
V: TRBV7-2; size: NA; J: TRBJ2-7; CDR3: ASSFDSTYEQY
V: TRBV5-1; size: NA; J: TRBJ1-5; CDR3: ASRAGGREDQPQH
V: TRBV9; size: NA; J: TRBJ2-7; CDR3: ASSVTAGGTYEQY
V: TRBV21-1; size: NA; J: TRBJ1-2; CDR3: ASRNLRGRTYGYT
V: TRBV5-1; size: NA; J: TRBJ2-7; CDR3: ASSSADYEQY
V: TRBV3-1; size: NA; J: TRBJ1-4; CDR3: ASSRDGATNEKLF
V: TRBV3-1; size: few; J: TRBJ2-1; CDR3: ASSIGLAGGGGEQF
V: TRBV6-5; size: NA; J: TRBJ1-4; CDR3: ARRQGATEKLF
V: TRBV18; size: NA; J: TRBJ2-5; CDR3: ASSHRQSQETQY
V: TRBV7-9; size: NA; J: TRBJ1-3; CDR3: ASSLVVTPSGNTIY
V: TRBV2; size: NA; J: TRBJ2-1; CDR3: ASSLGRTSGVGNEQF
V: TRBV5-1; size: NA; J: TRBJ2-5; CDR3: ASSLALTGEETQY
V: TRBV29-1; size: once; J: TRBJ2-2; CDR3: SVVQGRELF
V: TRBV4-1; size: NA; J: TRBJ2-7; CDR3: ASSQPTSGRSYEQY
V: TRBV5-4; size: once; J: TRBJ2-5; CDR3: ASSLASAPGTQY
V: TRBV29-1; size: NA; J: TRBJ1-2; CDR3: SVVAGGSSYGYT
V: TRBV4-3; size: NA; J: TRBJ2-4; CDR3: ASSQDGGGLIQY
V: TRBV6-5; size: NA; J: TRBJ2-5; CDR3: ASSYSTGGGQETQY
V: TRBV29-1; size: once; J: TRBJ2-5; CDR3: SVEEQQETQY
V: TRBV14; size: NA; J: TRBJ2-1; CDR3: ASSQEGTSGSIVQF
V: TRBV7-2; size: NA; J: TRBJ1-3; CDR3: ASSLSQGNSGNTIY
V: TRBV30; size: NA; J: TRBJ1-2; CDR3: AWSVSGGLGYT
V: TRBV5-1; size: NA; J: TRBJ2-6; CDR3: ASKMTSGANVLT
V: TRBV7-9; size: NA; J: TRBJ1-2; CDR3: ASSARDRGGYT
V: TRBV9; size: once; J: TRBJ2-1; CDR3: ASSLPVSGGNNEQF
V: TRBV10-3; size: NA; J: TRBJ1-3; CDR3: AISEGGRHSGNTIY
V: TRBV25-1; size: NA; J: TRBJ2-1; CDR3: ASSLGLAGYNEQF
V: TRBV7-3; size: NA; J: TRBJ1-2; CDR3: ASSENTGYGYT
V: TRBV15; size: NA; J: TRBJ2-6; CDR3: ATSIRDRDLSGANVLT